This T cell receptor beta chain comes out of a study of cytomegalovirus exposure and HLA in healthy donors. Study-wide results and limits: For presence/absence analyses, sequencing depth was assumed to be roughly uniform across donors. TCR beta sequences reportedly predicted most subjects' HLA-A and HLA-B alleles accurately.

Primers for the PCR totalled 60 Vbeta and 13 Jbeta. Data came from immunoSEQ multiplex PCR; TCRdb stores just in-frame clones and leaves some out. Seen here are about 160,000 clones, roughly 84% observed once, and the top ten hold about 2.1%. Points on this clone: Its antigen is not known.

Germline-derived CDR1 and CDR2 are LGHNA and YNFKEQ. The CDR3 runs to 15 residues. V gave up 4 bases and J gave up 7 bases, with 19 bases separating them. The chain has TRBV4-2 and TRBJ1-1; D is unclear. The receptor's source is a man younger than 35 in good health and CMV-seropositive. The source material was PBMCs. The CDR3 loop reads CASSPLNSGVIEAFF. CDR3 nucleotides: TGTGCCAGCAGCCCTTTAAACAGCGGGGTCATTGAAGCTTTCTTT.